This T cell receptor beta chain emerged from a study of cytomegalovirus exposure and HLA in healthy donors. The donors formed part of the roughly 110-subject validation cohort, distinct from the approximately 630-subject first cohort. The CDR3 length is 13 residues. CDR1 and CDR2 from the germline V gene are MDHEN and SYDVKM. The V end was cut by 2 bases, the J end by 3 bases, with 2 bases between. Generated by immunoSEQ multiplex PCR, the TCRdb table keeps only in-frame clones and is missing some. In the table there are some 260,000 clones, about 92% of which are singletons. To note about this clone: Antigen specificity is unknown.

Study-wide results and caveats: Cytomegalovirus status was reportedly diagnosed by the classifier with high sensitivity and specificity.

The origin of this receptor is a woman in her twenties or thirties in good health and CMV-seronegative. V gene TRBV28 combines with J gene TRBJ2-6; D remains unclear. Specimen: PBMCs. The CDR3 here is CASSLIGANVLTF. The CDR3 coding sequence is TGTGCCAGCAGTTTAATTGGGGCCAACGTCCTGACTTTC.